The 30 T cell receptor beta chains in this list originate from one sample, sequenced in a study of CD8+ T cells in alopecia areata. Extracted from the samples, RNA was reverse transcribed into cDNA to serve as the sequencing template. The data were produced by immunoSEQ multiplex PCR, yet TCRdb's version contains in-frame clones alone and is incomplete. The sample has 180,000 or so clones; 51% are singletons. Sample treatment: oral pan-JAK inhibitor, 5-10 mg twice daily. The source material was CD8+ T cells sorted from blood, sampled between weeks 51 and 54, from a patient treated with tofacitinib. The receptors here all came from a human donor with alopecia areata.

This clone was recorded once. The chain uses TRBV5-1 and TRBJ1-1, with D uncertain. V gave up 0 bases and J gave up 1 base, with 1 base separating them. The CDR3 has 12 amino acids. Germline CDR1 SGHRS, CDR2 YFSETQ. The chain's CDR3 is CASSLANTEAFF. The CDR3 DNA reads TGCGCCAGCAGCTTGGCGAACACTGAAGCTTTCTTT.

The chain combines TRBV10-3 with TRBJ1-2; 7 positions agree with TRBD1. Germline lookup yields CDR1 ENHRY and CDR2 SYGVKD. This CDR3 region has 18 residues. V gave up 3 bases and J gave up 5 bases; unmatched junction bases: 18. CDR3 sequence (DNA): TGTGCCATCAGTGACTCCCCAACGGGACAGCGAGGGGGTTATGGCTACACCTTC. Protein: CAISDSPTGQRGGYGYTF.

Comment on this clone: Distinct nucleotide sequences in the sample also encode this CDR3. The J gene is TRBJ2-7, the V gene TRBV27, with a possible D match to TRBD1 (5 bases). The CDR3 has 13 residues. From germline, CDR1 is MNHEY and CDR2 SMNVEV (reference sequence). With 2 bases removed from V and 3 bases from J, the gap between germline ends came to 8 bases. The CDR3 DNA is TGTGCCAGCAGTTTAAGGCAGGGCTACGAGCAGTACTTC. Its translation is CASSLRQGYEQYF.

The genes are TRBV4-1 and TRBJ1-2, with D unresolved. The CDR3 is 13 residues long. The ends were cut back, 1 base at V and 8 bases at J, with 11 bases in the middle. Germline V gives CDR1 MGHRA, CDR2 YSYEKL. CDR3 loop: CASSQVNGIGYTF. CDR3 nucleotide sequence: TGCGCCAGCAGCCAAGTTAACGGGATAGGCTACACCTTC.

A few counts support this clone. The junction shows a germline mismatch at one end, possibly a read error. The chain joins TRBV27 to TRBJ2-1; D possibly uses TRBD1 or TRBD2 (5 bases each). The CDR3 is 12 amino acids. The germline V gene has CDR1 MNHEY and CDR2 SMNVEV (reference sequence). The CDR3, as DNA: TGTGCCAGCAGTCCTGGGGACCATGCTCCGGTCTTC. It yields the protein CASSPGDHAPVF.

The chain recombines TRBV7-8 with TRBJ2-5, with D possibly being TRBD1 or TRBD2 (5 bases each). The CDR3 length is 13 residues. V shed 5 bases and J shed 5 bases, with 12 bases lying between them. Germline values: CDR1 SGHVS, CDR2 FQNEAQ. Written as DNA, the CDR3 is TGTGCCAGCAGCGGGGGATCAGGGGAGACCCAGTACTTC. It yields the protein CASSGGSGETQYF.

The chain uses TRBV5-6 and TRBJ2-1; D might be TRBD2 (5 bases). CDR3 length: 12 residues. In germline, CDR1 is SGHDT, CDR2 YYEEEE. V shed 4 bases and J shed 6 bases, with 8 bases lying between them. The CDR3 nucleotides read TGTGCCAGCAGCGGCGGGTTCAATGAGCAGTTCTTC. It yields the protein CASSGGFNEQFF.

Comment on this clone: One junction end does not reproduce the germline sequence, and a read error may be involved. This chain connects TRBV7-7 to TRBJ2-7; TRBD1 matches 11 bases. The CDR3 has 15 amino acids. Germline CDR1 reads SSHAT; CDR2 reads FNYEAQ (reference sequence). As DNA, the CDR3 is TGTGCTAGCAGCGCCGAACCCGGGACAGGGGGCGAGCAGTACTTC. It translates to CASSAEPGTGGEQYF.

The genes are TRBV30 and TRBJ2-1; the match to TRBD2 covers 7 bases. CDR1 and CDR2 from the germline V gene are GTSNPN and SVGIG (reference sequence). V shed 4 bases, J shed 3 bases, and the junction held 6 bases outside the gene matches. The CDR3 sequence is 14 residues long. The CDR3 nucleotides read TGTGCCTGGACCCGACTAGCTCGCTACAATGAGCAGTTCTTC. This translates into CAWTRLARYNEQFF.

V is TRBV6-5 and J is TRBJ1-4; D not resolved. The CDR3 extends over 12 amino acids. Germline V lookup: CDR1 MNHEY, CDR2 SVGAGI. V lost 5 bases and J lost 6, with 7 bases in between. CDR3 in amino acids: CASSNGDEKLFF. The CDR3, as DNA: TGTGCCAGCAGTAACGGGGATGAAAAACTGTTTTTT.

This chain uses TRBV19 with TRBJ1-2; a possible D gene is TRBD1 (5 bases). Trimming pared 6 bases from V and 5 bases from J, leaving 19 bases between. Per germline, CDR1 LNHDA and CDR2 SQIVND (reference sequence). The CDR3 has 15 residues. The CDR3 coding sequence is TGTGCCAGTAGGTCCAAGGGGAGCGTCCCGTATGGCTACACCTTC. It specifies CASRSKGSVPYGYTF.

This chain uses TRBV4-3 with TRBJ2-1; 9 nucleotides agree with TRBD2. Germline-derived CDR1 and CDR2 are LGHNA and YSLEER. The CDR3 spans 16 residues. V was pared by 4 bases and J by 3 bases, with 7 bases of the junction left unmatched. The CDR3 here is CASSLWTSASYNEQFF. In DNA, the CDR3 is TGCGCCAGCAGCCTTTGGACTAGCGCAAGCTACAATGAGCAGTTCTTC.

J is TRBJ1-2 and V is TRBV11-1, with D hard to call. V was shortened by 2 bases and J by 3 bases, with 10 bases between the two germline ends. The CDR3 is 14 residues long. Germline V gene lookup returns CDR1 SGHAT and CDR2 FQDESV (reference sequence). CDR3 protein: CASSLFGPDYGYTF. CDR3 nucleotide sequence: TGTGCCAGCAGCTTATTCGGGCCGGACTATGGCTACACCTTC.

The V call is TRBV25-1, the J call TRBJ1-2; D unresolved. Looked up from germline, CDR1 is MGHDK and CDR2 is SYGVNS. CDR3 size: 11 residues. V lost 10 bases and J 5 bases, leaving 11 bases between the germline ends. The CDR3 DNA sequence: TGTGCCACGGGGTTCTATTATGGCTACACCTTC. Amino acid sequence: CATGFYYGYTF.

This clone was detected ten times or more. The rearrangement uses TRBV11-2 and TRBJ2-2, with D unresolved. CDR1 SGHAT and CDR2 FQNNGV come from the germline V gene. The CDR3 extends over 14 amino acids. V was pared by 4 bases and J by 6 bases, with 12 bases between. The DNA for the CDR3 is TGTGCCAGCAGCTCCCGACACGTCGCCGGGGAGCTGTTTTTT. Protein: CASSSRHVAGELFF.

CDR3 sequence reads: CASSIGGGGELFF. Written as DNA, the CDR3 is TGTGCCAGTAGTATCGGGGGAGGCGGGGAGCTGTTTTTT. The rearrangement links TRBV19 to TRBJ2-2, with a tentative D call TRBD2 (6 bases). V lost 3 bases, J lost 7 bases, and 9 bases lay in between. The CDR3 is 13 amino acids. Germline loops: CDR1 LNHDA, CDR2 SQIVND (reference sequence).

The rearrangement joins TRBV5-6 to TRBJ1-1, with D maybe TRBD1 (6 bases). V was cut by 2 bases and J by 5 bases, with 13 bases left in between. The CDR3 has 14 amino acids. CDR1 SGHDT and CDR2 YYEEEE come from the germline V gene. The chain's CDR3 is CASSFAGARTEAFF. CDR3 DNA sequence: TGTGCCAGCAGCTTCGCGGGGGCGAGAACTGAAGCTTTCTTT. The complete variable domain, with remaining parts taken from reference TRBV5-6 and TRBJ1-1, reads DAGVTQSPTHLIKTRGQQVTLRCSPKSGHDTVSWYQQALGQGPQFIFQYYEEEERQRGNFPDRFSGHQFPNYSSELNVNALLLGDSALYLCASSFAGARTEAFFGQGTRLTVV.

The table lists this clone with a few counts. The chain has TRBV18 and TRBJ2-1; possibly TRBD2 for D (7 bases). The CDR3 length is 16 residues. Per germline, CDR1 KGHSH and CDR2 LQKENI. V shed 2 bases and J shed 5 bases, with 16 bases lying between them. The CDR3 bases are TGTGCCAGCTCACCATTTCTCCGGGGGGCAGACAATGAGCAGTTCTTC. Protein product: CASSPFLRGADNEQFF.

This clone was detected many times. The CDR3: CASSPSTSGEQYF. The CDR3 DNA reads as TGTGCCAGCAGCCCATCGACGTCGGGCGAGCAGTACTTC. The gene calls are TRBV7-9 and TRBJ2-7; D is ambiguous. The CDR3 extends over 13 amino acids. The germline V gene has CDR1 SEHNR and CDR2 FQNEAQ (reference sequence). Trimming shortened V by 5 bases and J by 6 bases, and 14 bases separated the two germline ends.

The rearrangement links TRBV7-9 to TRBJ2-2; no clear D. The V end lost 5 bases, the J end lost 3 bases, and 7 bases lay between the germline ends. Germline loops: CDR1 SEHNR, CDR2 FQNEAQ (reference sequence). The CDR3 is made up of 13 amino acids. The CDR3 loop is CASSRTDTGELFF. The CDR3 region has the DNA TGTGCCAGCAGCCGCACCGACACCGGGGAGCTGTTTTTT.

The chain uses TRBV6-6 and TRBJ1-2, with D hard to call. This CDR3 has 11 residues. Germline CDR1 reads MNHNY; CDR2 reads SVGAGI (reference sequence). The V gene lost 6 bases and the J gene lost 8 bases, with 10 bases spanning the gap. Here the CDR3 reads CASRLMRGYTF. The CDR3 region has the DNA TGTGCCAGCAGGCTAATGCGGGGCTACACCTTC.

The chain combines TRBV6-6 with TRBJ2-7, with a possible D match to TRBD2 (5 bases). Germline assignment: CDR1 MNHNY and CDR2 SVGAGI (reference sequence). CDR3 length: 14 residues. Trimming cost V 2 bases and J 2 bases, with 10 bases left between them. CDR3 residues: CASSYLAEAYEQYF. The CDR3 region has the DNA TGTGCCAGCAGTTACCTGGCGGAGGCCTACGAGCAGTACTTC.

V and J are TRBV6-1 and TRBJ2-7; weak D call: TRBD1 (8 bases). Trimming removed 0 bases at V and 4 bases at J, with 13 bases between. Germline V gives CDR1 MNHNS, CDR2 SASEGT. The CDR3 loop spans 15 amino acids. The DNA of the CDR3 is TGTGCCAGCAGTGAAGCGCCACAGGGGGGGTACGAGCAGTACTTC. Translation: CASSEAPQGGYEQYF.

This rearrangement joins TRBV4-2 to TRBJ1-3; 7 bases match TRBD1. V shed 1 base and J 0 bases; nucleotides not matched to a gene: 6. This CDR3 has 17 amino acids. The germline gives CDR1 LGHNA, CDR2 YNFKEQ. This CDR3 reads CASSQVNEGASGNTIYF. The DNA of the CDR3 is TGTGCCAGCAGCCAAGTTAACGAGGGGGCCTCTGGAAACACCATATATTTT.

The gene calls are TRBV6-1 and TRBJ2-7; 10 bases align to TRBD1. Trimming at V came to 5 bases and at J to 7 bases, leaving 8 bases not matched to a gene. From germline, CDR1 is MNHNS and CDR2 SASEGT. The CDR3 has 14 residues. The chain's CDR3 is CASSSPGTGVEQYF. The CDR3 coding sequence is TGTGCCAGCAGTTCCCCCGGGACAGGGGTTGAGCAGTACTTC.

This chain uses TRBV13 with TRBJ2-3; no clear D. CDR1 is PRHDT and CDR2 is FYEKMQ in the germline V gene (reference sequence). There are 13 residues in the CDR3. Trimming pared 0 bases from V and 4 bases from J, leaving 5 bases between. Written as DNA, the CDR3 is TGTGCCAGCAGCTTAGGAGCGTCAGATACGCAGTATTTT. It specifies CASSLGASDTQYF.

The gene calls are TRBV29-1 and TRBJ2-5, with a possible D match to TRBD1 (5 bases). The better agreement between TRBJ2-7 and the DNA end casts doubt on the J call. The CDR3 loop spans 14 amino acids. CDR1 and CDR2 from the germline V gene are SQVTM and ANQGSEA. The CDR3 DNA reads TGCAGCGTTGAAGGAATAGGGGCAACGCGCGAGCAGTACTTC. This sequence encodes CSVEGIGATREQYF.

The V and J genes are TRBV5-1 and TRBJ2-2; no reliable D call. CDR3 size: 13 residues. Trimming pared 4 bases from V and 2 bases from J, leaving 6 bases between. The germline V gene encodes CDR1 SGHRS and CDR2 YFSETQ. CDR3 sequence: CASSVINTGELFF. In DNA, the CDR3 is TGCGCCAGCAGCGTAATAAACACCGGGGAGCTGTTTTTT. The full variable domain, in which reference TRBV5-1 and TRBJ2-2 provide the parts outside the CDR3, is KAGVTQTPRYLIKTRGQQVTLSCSPISGHRSVSWYQQTPGQGLQFLFEYFSETQRNKGNFPGRFSGRQFSNSRSEMNVSTLELGDSALYLCASSVINTGELFFGEGSRLTVL.

V and J are TRBV7-9 and TRBJ1-2; D is unresolved. CDR3 length: 13 amino acids. CDR1 and CDR2 from the germline V gene are SEHNR and FQNEAQ (reference sequence). Trimming took 0 bases from V and 4 from J, leaving 6 bases between them. CDR3 nucleotide sequence: TGTGCCAGCAGCTTAGCCAGTTCCTATGGCTACACCTTC. Its protein product is CASSLASSYGYTF.

This clone was seen more than once but under ten times. J is TRBJ1-1 and V is TRBV5-4; 7 bases line up with TRBD1. This CDR3 has 14 amino acids. CDR1 and CDR2 from the germline V gene are SGHNT and YYREEE (reference sequence). Unmatched junction bases numbered 4, after V lost 4 bases and J lost 1 base. CDR3 region: CASSKQGKNTEAFF. CDR3 coding DNA: TGTGCCAGCAGCAAACAGGGGAAGAACACTGAAGCTTTCTTT. Together with reference TRBV5-4 and TRBJ1-1, the CDR3 gives the full variable domain: ETGVTQSPTHLIKTRGQQVTLRCSSQSGHNTVSWYQQALGQGPQFIFQYYREEENGRGNFPPRFSGLQFPNYSSELNVNALELDDSALYLCASSKQGKNTEAFFGQGTRLTVV.